This T cell receptor beta chain appears in the sequencing data of a study of post-analysis software for immune sequencing data. Turning to the study itself: Multiple sclerosis in the patients followed relapsing-remitting, secondary progressive and progressive-relapsing courses. Findings of the study overall: Significantly decreased normalized Chao1 diversity was recorded for multiple sclerosis patients relative to controls. F measure grouped same-batch samples tightly together. Five or six TRBV segments were significantly more frequent in patients than in controls. TRBV5-6, TRBV5-1 and TRBV20-1 were among these segments.

V lost 3 bases and J lost 5; bases outside the gene matches: 7. There are 16 residues in the CDR3. In germline, CDR1 is LNHDA, CDR2 SQIVND (reference sequence). Unique-molecular-identifier-tagged TCR beta cDNA libraries were used. There were about 0.85 to 11 million T cells, and 510,000 or so cDNA molecules came from them. TCRdb recomputed calls from the PCR reads with MiXCR, one row per CDR3 protein. The sample contains more than 500,000 distinct CDR3 sequences, approximately 34% of which appear only once. Worth noting for this clonotype: No antigen is known for it.

The chain couples TRBV19 to TRBJ1-4; TRBD1 matches 9 bases. The sequence derives from a girl aged 2-17 years with multiple sclerosis. What was sequenced was blood. Written as DNA, the CDR3 is TGTGCCAGTAGTATTCCGACCGGGACAGGGAATGAAAAACTGTTTTTT. Its translation is CASSIPTGTGNEKLFF.